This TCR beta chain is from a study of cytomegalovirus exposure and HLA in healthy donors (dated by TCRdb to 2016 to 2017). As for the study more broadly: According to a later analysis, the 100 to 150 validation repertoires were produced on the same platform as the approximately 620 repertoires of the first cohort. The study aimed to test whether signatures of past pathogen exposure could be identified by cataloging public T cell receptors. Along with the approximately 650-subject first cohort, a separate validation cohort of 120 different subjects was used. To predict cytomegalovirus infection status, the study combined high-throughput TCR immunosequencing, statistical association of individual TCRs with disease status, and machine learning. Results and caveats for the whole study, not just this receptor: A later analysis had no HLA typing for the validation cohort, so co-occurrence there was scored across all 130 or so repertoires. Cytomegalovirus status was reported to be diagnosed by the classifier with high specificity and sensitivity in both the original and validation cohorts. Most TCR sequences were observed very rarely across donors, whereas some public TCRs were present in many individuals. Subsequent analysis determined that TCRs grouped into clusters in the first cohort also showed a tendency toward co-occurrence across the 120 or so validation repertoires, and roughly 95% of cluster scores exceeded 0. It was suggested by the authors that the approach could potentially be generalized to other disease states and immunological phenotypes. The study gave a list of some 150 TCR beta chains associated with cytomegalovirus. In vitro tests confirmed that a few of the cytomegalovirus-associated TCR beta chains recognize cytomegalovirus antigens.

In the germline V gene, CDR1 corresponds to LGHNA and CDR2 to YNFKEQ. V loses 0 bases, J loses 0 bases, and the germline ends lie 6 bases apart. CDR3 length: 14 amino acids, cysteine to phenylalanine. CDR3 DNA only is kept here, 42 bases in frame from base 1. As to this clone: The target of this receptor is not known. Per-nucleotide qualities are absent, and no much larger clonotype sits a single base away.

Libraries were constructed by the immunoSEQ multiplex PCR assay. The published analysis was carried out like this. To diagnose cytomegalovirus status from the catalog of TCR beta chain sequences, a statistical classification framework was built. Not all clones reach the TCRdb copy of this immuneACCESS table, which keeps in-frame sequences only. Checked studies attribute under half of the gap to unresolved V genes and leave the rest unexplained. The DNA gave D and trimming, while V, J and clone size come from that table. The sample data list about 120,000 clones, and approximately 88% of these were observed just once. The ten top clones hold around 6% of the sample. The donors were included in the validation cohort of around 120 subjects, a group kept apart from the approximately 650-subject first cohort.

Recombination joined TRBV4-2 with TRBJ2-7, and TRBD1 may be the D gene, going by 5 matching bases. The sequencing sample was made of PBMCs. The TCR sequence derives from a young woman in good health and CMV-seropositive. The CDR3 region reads CASSQEGLSYEQYF. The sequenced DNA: TGTGCCAGCAGCCAAGAGGGGCTCTCCTACGAGCAGTACTTC.